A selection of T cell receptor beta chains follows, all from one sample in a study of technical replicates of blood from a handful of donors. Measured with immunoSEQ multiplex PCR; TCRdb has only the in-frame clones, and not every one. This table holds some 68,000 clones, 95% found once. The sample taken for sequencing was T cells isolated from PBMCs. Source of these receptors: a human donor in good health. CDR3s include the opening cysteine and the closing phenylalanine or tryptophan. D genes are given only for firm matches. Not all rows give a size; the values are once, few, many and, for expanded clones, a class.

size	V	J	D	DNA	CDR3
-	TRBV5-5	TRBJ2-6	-	TGTGCCAGCAGCTTCAGGGGCCCTGGGGCCAACGTCCTGACTTTC	CASSFRGPGANVLTF
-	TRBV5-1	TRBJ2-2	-	TGCGCCAGCAACGAGGGGACTCGCGCCTACACCGGGGAGCTGTTTTTT	CASNEGTRAYTGELFF
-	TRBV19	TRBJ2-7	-	TGTGCCAGTAGTTCTGTTACAGGGCGAGGCTACGAGCAGTACTTC	CASSSVTGRGYEQYF
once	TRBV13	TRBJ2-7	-	TGTGCCAGCAGCTTAGAACTGATTCCCTACGAGCAGTACTTC	CASSLELIPYEQYF
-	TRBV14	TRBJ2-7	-	TGTGCCAGCAGCCAAGATAGGGACAACGACGAGCAGTACTTC	CASSQDRDNDEQYF
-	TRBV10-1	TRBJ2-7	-	TGCGCCAGCAGTGCCGGGGATGGTGGCGAGCAGTACTTC	CASSAGDGGEQYF
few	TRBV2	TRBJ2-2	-	TGTGCCAGCAGTGAAGTTGGAGGGTCCACCGGGGAGCTGTTTTTT	CASSEVGGSTGELFF
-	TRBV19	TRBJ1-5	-	TGTGCCAGTAGCCCCCTCCACCCCACAGGGATCATTAGCAATCAGCCCCAGCATTTT	CASSPLHPTGIISNQPQHF
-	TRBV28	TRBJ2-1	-	TGTGCCAACTCATCACCACTTGGGGCTAGGGTGGTCAGCTATGAGCAGTTCTTC	CANSSPLGARVVSYEQFF
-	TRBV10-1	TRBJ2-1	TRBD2	TGCGCCAGCAGTTTTACGGGAGGGCTCTACAATGAGCAGTTCTTC	CASSFTGGLYNEQFF
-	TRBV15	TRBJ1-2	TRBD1	TGTGCCACCAGCAGAGATCGGGGGGACAGGGCTCGCTATAGAGATGGCTACACCTTC	CATSRDRGDRARYRDGYTF
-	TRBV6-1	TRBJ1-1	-	TGTGCCATTAGACGGACACAGGGCACTGAAGCTTTCTTT	CAIRRTQGTEAFF
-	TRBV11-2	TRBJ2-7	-	TGTGCCAGCAGCTCCGACAGCTCCGAGCAGTACTTC	CASSSDSSEQYF
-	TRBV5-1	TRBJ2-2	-	TGCGCCAGCAGGTTAAGGGGAGGGAACACCGGGGAGCTGTTTTTT	CASRLRGGNTGELFF
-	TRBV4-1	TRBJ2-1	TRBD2	TGCGCCAGCAGTACACTAGCGGGAGATGGGAATGAGCAGTTCTTC	CASSTLAGDGNEQFF
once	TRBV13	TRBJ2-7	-	TGTGCCAGCAGCAGCCGGGACAAATCCTACGAGCAGTACTTC	CASSSRDKSYEQYF
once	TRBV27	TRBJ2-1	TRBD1	TGTGCCAGCAGCCAAGGGACAGGGCCCTTTGTAAGCAATGAGCAGTTCTTC	CASSQGTGPFVSNEQFF
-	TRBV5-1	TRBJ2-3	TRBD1	TGCGCCAGCAGCAAGGACAGGGTTTTTATGGAAGATACGCAGTATTTT	CASSKDRVFMEDTQYF
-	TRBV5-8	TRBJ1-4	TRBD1	TGTGCCAGCAGCTTGGGTCCCGGGACAGGGCACGAAAAACTGTTTTTT	CASSLGPGTGHEKLFF
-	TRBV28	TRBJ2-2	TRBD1	TGTGCCAGCAGTACGGGACAGATCCATACCGGGGAGCTGTTTTTT	CASSTGQIHTGELFF
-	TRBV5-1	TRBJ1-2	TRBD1	TGCGCCAGCAGCTCAACTACCGCAGGGGGCGCCTATGGCTACACCTTC	CASSSTTAGGAYGYTF
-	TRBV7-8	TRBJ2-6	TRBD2	TGTGCCAGCAGCCCGGGGACTAGCGGGGAAAGGGCCAACGTCCTGACTTTC	CASSPGTSGERANVLTF
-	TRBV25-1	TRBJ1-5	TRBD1	TGTGCCAGCAGTGAAGGGACAGGGGATTTAATTCAGCCCCAGCATTTT	CASSEGTGDLIQPQHF
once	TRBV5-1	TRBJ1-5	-	TGCGCCAGCAGCTTGCAGGGGCTCGGCAATCAGCCCCAGCATTTT	CASSLQGLGNQPQHF
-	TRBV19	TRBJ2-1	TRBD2	TGTGCCAGTAGTATAAGCGGGAGGGTGCGGAATGAGCAGTTCTTC	CASSISGRVRNEQFF
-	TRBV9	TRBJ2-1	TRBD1	TGTGCCAGCAGCTCGACGACAGGGGGCAATGAGCAGTTCTTC	CASSSTTGGNEQFF